This T cell receptor beta chain is from a study of blood T cell repertoires in COVID-19. Data came from immunoSEQ multiplex PCR; TCRdb stores just in-frame clones and leaves some out. The sample lists about 370,000 clones, roughly nine tenths occurring once. This sequence originates from a man aged 18 to 29 who had recovered from COVID-19. The sample consisted of PBMCs or T cells enriched from blood (not recorded which).

The CDR3 here is CASGLDVNGDTQYF. In DNA form, the CDR3 reads TGTGCTAGTGGTTTGGACGTGAACGGAGATACGCAGTATTTT. J is TRBJ2-3 and V is TRBV12-5, with D unresolved. The CDR3 has 14 residues. Trimming left V 1 base short and J 5 bases short, with 10 bases between. CDR1 is LGHNT and CDR2 is FRNRAP in the germline V gene.